There are a few counts of the clone carrying this TCR beta chain. Its target is unknown. As for time point: persistent/refractory GD, antithyroid drugs over 5 years with positive TRAb. Extracted RNA from PBMCs served as the source of the TCR library. Peripheral blood, Nine milliliters per patient, was collected in EDTA tubes. This entry comes from a study of regulatory T cells in long-lasting Graves disease. The wider study: A definition of persistent Graves' disease required over 5 years of antithyroid drugs plus positive TSH receptor antibodies.

Assembly of TCR beta libraries relied on iRepertoire HTBI primers together with Arm-PCR of CDR3 regions. Study processing details: Gene usage covered around 62 TRBV and more than 13 TRBJ segments. MiXCR, applied by TCRdb to the multiplex PCR reads, yields one record per CDR3 protein. The V and J calls were determined by TCRdb, not by the authors. The table shows nearly 350,000 distinct CDR3 sequences, with around 20% occurring only once. The CDR3 consists of 15 residues. The trim removed 5 bases at V and 4 bases at J, leaving 10 bases unmatched. Germline assignment: CDR1 LNHDA and CDR2 SQIVND (reference sequence). Study-level results: Peripheral blood, not thyroid tissue, was the sole material studied.

This sequence joins TRBV19 and TRBJ1-2; TRBD1 matches 7 bases. The clonotype originates from a female donor with Graves disease. Specimen: peripheral blood mononuclear cells (PBMCs), collected when the disease was refractory, from a patient treated with antithyroid drugs. CDR3 DNA sequence: TGTGCCAGTAGTGTCACCGGGACAGCCGTCTATGGCTACACCTTC. Translating it yields CASSVTGTAVYGYTF. Full variable domain (outside the CDR3, taken from reference TRBV19 and TRBJ1-2): DGGITQSPKYLFRKEGQNVTLSCEQNLNHDAMYWYRQDPGQGLRLIYYSQIVNDFQKGDIAEGYSVSREKKESFPLTVTSAQKNPTAFYLCASSVTGTAVYGYTFGSGTRLTVV.